In this sample, the clone carrying this T cell receptor (beta chain) turned up many times. CDR1 SGHDT and CDR2 YYEEEE come from the germline V gene. The length of the CDR3 is 16 residues. The V and J ends lost 3 bases and 1 base respectively, with 14 bases between them. This entry comes from a study of molecular identifiers for immune sequencing clone quantification. As for the study in general: Across replicate runs, RNA obtained from around 20,000 or 100,000 naive CD8 cells was divided into five, with four undergoing sequencing.

TCRdb recomputed calls from the PCR reads with MiXCR, one row per CDR3 protein. The table includes under 600,000 distinct CDR3 sequences, about 21% detected once. The origin of this receptor is a human donor in good health. Some libraries in this study had Jurkat cell RNA spiked in. The material sequenced was naive CD8+ T cells from blood, with Jurkat cell RNA spiked in. Subset described: FACS-sorted CD8+CD4-CCR7+CD45RA+ naive T cells. The rearrangement joins TRBV5-6 to TRBJ1-5; maybe TRBD1 (6 bases). The chain's CDR3 is CASSYGTPRSNQPQHF. In DNA, the CDR3 is TGTGCCAGCAGCTATGGGACACCGAGGAGCAATCAGCCCCAGCATTTT.